A single sample is the source of the 12 T cell receptor beta chains below, sequenced in a study of siplizumab effects on memory and regulatory T cells. The assay was immunoSEQ multiplex PCR, and TCRdb's table has in-frame clones only and misses some. The sample includes 94,000 or so clones, roughly 96% of them seen just once. The sequencing input was naive CD4+ T cells sorted from blood. Receptor source: a human donor in good health.

The chain employs TRBV28 and TRBJ2-3; TRBD2 aligns across 11 bases. The CDR3 loop spans 16 amino acids. Germline V gene data show CDR1 as MDHEN and CDR2 as SYDVKM. V was clipped by 2 bases and J by 3 bases; unmatched bases: 4. As DNA, the CDR3 is TGTGCCAGCAGTTTAAACCTAGCGGGGGGTACAGATACGCAGTATTTT. Amino acid sequence: CASSLNLAGGTDTQYF. Looking up the rest from reference TRBV28 and TRBJ2-3 gives the full variable domain: DVKVTQSSRYLVKRTGEKVFLECVQDMDHENMFWYRQDPGLGLRLIYFSYDVKMKEKGDIPEGYSVSREKKERFSLILESASTNQTSMYLCASSLNLAGGTDTQYFGPGTRLTVL.

The chain links TRBV4-2 to TRBJ1-1, with D perhaps matching TRBD1 (5 bases). V was clipped by 4 bases and J by 0 bases, with 21 bases between them. Germline V gene lookup returns CDR1 LGHNA and CDR2 YNFKEQ. This CDR3 region has 18 residues. The CDR3 reads CASSPTQGEYSMNTEAFF. CDR3 nucleotide sequence: TGTGCCAGCAGCCCCACACAAGGGGAATATTCGATGAACACTGAAGCTTTCTTT.

This clone showed up just a few times. V usage is TRBV10-3 and J usage is TRBJ1-1; D not certain. The CDR3 consists of 13 residues. V lost 7 bases to trimming and J lost 5 bases, with 14 bases between them. CDR1 is ENHRY, CDR2 SYGVKD, per germline. The CDR3 reads CAIINTLGTEAFF. The CDR3 DNA sequence: TGTGCCATCATCAACACCTTGGGGACTGAAGCTTTCTTT.

CDR3 region: CASSQGASGVYEQYF. CDR3 nucleotide sequence: TGTGCCAGCAGCCAAGGTGCATCCGGAGTCTACGAGCAGTACTTC. The chain carries TRBV4-2 and TRBJ2-5, with D hard to call. The J call may be faulty, since TRBJ2-7 better matches the DNA end. Germline-derived CDR1 and CDR2 are LGHNA and YNFKEQ. The CDR3 extends over 15 amino acids.

A word on this clone: Within the sample, other DNA sequences also encode this same CDR3. The V call is TRBV6-6, the J call TRBJ1-3; D remains ambiguous. Trimming pared 2 bases from V and 0 bases from J, leaving 2 bases between. The CDR3 loop spans 13 amino acids. Germline values: CDR1 MNHNY, CDR2 SVGAGI (reference sequence). As DNA, the CDR3 is TGTGCCAGCAGTTACACCTCTGGAAACACCATATATTTT. This sequence encodes CASSYTSGNTIYF.

This chain joins TRBV28 and TRBJ1-3; tentative D call: TRBD1 (5 bases). CDR3 length: 15 residues. Looked up from germline, CDR1 is MDHEN and CDR2 is SYDVKM. The V and J ends lost 6 bases and 0 bases respectively, with 12 bases between them. The CDR3 nucleotides read TGTGCCAGCAGCCCGGACACAATCTCTGGAAACACCATATATTTT. Translating it yields CASSPDTISGNTIYF.

This chain connects TRBV6-5 to TRBJ2-3, with D possibly TRBD2 on 6 matching bases. The CDR3 consists of 15 residues. The ends were cut back, 2 bases at V and 7 bases at J, with 16 bases in the middle. Germline V gene data show CDR1 as MNHEY and CDR2 as SVGAGI. CDR3 in DNA: TGTGCCAGCAGTTACACCGGTCGGGACTCCTATACGCAGTATTTT. Protein product: CASSYTGRDSYTQYF.

The chain has TRBV18 and TRBJ2-3, with D tentatively TRBD2 (7 bases). Trimming left V 4 bases short and J 5 bases short, with 19 bases between. The CDR3 has 16 amino acids. Germline CDR1 is KGHSH and CDR2 is LQKENI. The CDR3 DNA reads TGTGCCAGCTCACGGACGACGGGGGGCCGGATAGATACGCAGTATTTT. Translated: CASSRTTGGRIDTQYF.

V is TRBV11-2 and J is TRBJ2-5, with D perhaps being TRBD1 or TRBD2 (5 bases each). Germline values: CDR1 SGHAT, CDR2 FQNNGV. The CDR3 has 17 residues. V lost 4 bases to trimming and J lost 4 bases, with 22 bases between them. The CDR3 bases are TGTGCCAGCAGCTCACTAAAACGGACACCCCGGGGAGAGACCCAGTACTTC. Amino acid sequence: CASSSLKRTPRGETQYF.

V and J are TRBV9 and TRBJ1-4; tentatively, D is TRBD1 (5 bases). This CDR3 contains 16 residues. Germline V gene sequence: CDR1 SGDLS, CDR2 YYNGEE. V lost 4 bases and J lost 1, with 14 bases in between. CDR3 region: CASSFRGDVTNEKLFF. The CDR3 nucleotides are TGTGCCAGCAGCTTCCGAGGGGATGTAACTAATGAAAAACTGTTTTTT.

The rearrangement links TRBV20-1 to TRBJ2-1; D not certain. Deletions cut 1 base from V and 12 bases from J, with 7 bases between. This CDR3 comprises 10 residues. Germline V lookup: CDR1 DFQATT, CDR2 SNEGSKA (reference sequence). This chain's CDR3 is CSARGVLQFF. DNA of the CDR3: TGCAGTGCTAGAGGGGTGTTGCAGTTCTTC.

The chain joins TRBV19 to TRBJ1-5; 7 bases match TRBD1. CDR1 is LNHDA and CDR2 is SQIVND in the germline V gene (reference sequence). V lost 3 bases, J lost 4 bases, and 6 bases stayed unmatched. The length of the CDR3 is 15 residues. The CDR3 is CASSIGGTVNQPQHF. CDR3 bases: TGTGCCAGTAGTATCGGAGGGACAGTAAATCAGCCCCAGCATTTT.